This passage covers 21 T cell receptor beta chains from one sample sequenced in a study of blood T cell repertoires in COVID-19. Generated by immunoSEQ multiplex PCR, the TCRdb table keeps only in-frame clones and is missing some. Of about 64,000 clones in the sample, approximately 83% are singletons; the top ten hold about 1.2%. The sequenced sample consisted of peripheral blood. The receptors derive from a man in his forties or fifties with acute or convalescent COVID-19.

This clone was recorded once. The chain joins TRBV7-8 to TRBJ1-6; 7 positions match TRBD1. This CDR3 is 17 amino acids long. Per germline, CDR1 SGHVS and CDR2 FQNEAQ. With V trimmed by 5 bases and J by 8 bases, 15 bases remained unmatched. The CDR3 loop is CASSPRGTGDWYSPLHF. CDR3 nucleotides: TGTGCCAGCAGCCCGCGAGGCACAGGGGACTGGTATTCACCCCTCCACTTT.

J is TRBJ1-6 and V is TRBV5-1; the D is unclear. Germline V lookup: CDR1 SGHRS, CDR2 YFSETQ. V was cut by 0 bases and J by 0 bases, with 10 bases left in between. The CDR3 consists of 17 residues. The CDR3 DNA follows: TGCGCCAGCAGCTTGGACCTCCGGAGCTCCTATAATTCACCCCTCCACTTT. This translates into CASSLDLRSSYNSPLHF.

The chain links TRBV7-6 to TRBJ2-5, with 12 bases fitting TRBD2. After removal of 4 bases from V and 5 bases from J, the junction contained 8 bases not matched to a gene. The CDR3 totals 16 residues. Germline values: CDR1 SGHVS, CDR2 FNYEAQ. The CDR3 DNA reads TGTGCCAGCAGCTCCACCCCTAGCGGGGGGGAGGAGACCCAGTACTTC. This translates into CASSSTPSGGEETQYF.

CDR3 sequence (DNA): TGTGCCAGCACCCAGCGGAGGGGACTCATCACTGAAGCTTTCTTT. Amino acids: CASTQRRGLITEAFF. V is TRBV11-2 and J is TRBJ1-1; possible D gene TRBD1, 5 bases. Germline lookup yields CDR1 SGHAT and CDR2 FQNNGV. V was clipped by 7 bases and J by 4 bases, with 19 bases between them. This CDR3 is 15 amino acids long.

This clone was recorded once. V gene TRBV5-1 combines with J gene TRBJ1-1; no reliable D call. The V gene's germline CDR1 is SGHRS and CDR2 YFSETQ. The CDR3 is made up of 13 amino acids. Trimming took 4 bases from V and 4 from J, leaving 11 bases between them. The CDR3, as DNA: TGCGCCAGCAGCATGGGAGGTGGCACTGAAGCTTTCTTT. It is translated as CASSMGGGTEAFF.

For the CDR3, the DNA is TGTGCCAGCAGCGTAGGCCATGAGGACTACTGGGGACTAGCGGGACCAACGGAAGAGACCCAGTACTTC. Its translation is CASSVGHEDYWGLAGPTEETQYF. V is TRBV9 and J is TRBJ2-5, with 13 bases that match TRBD2. The germline CDR1 and CDR2 sequences are SGDLS and YYNGEE. Unmatched junction bases numbered 23, after V lost 0 bases and J lost 3 bases. The CDR3 is made up of 23 amino acids.

The chain joins TRBV4-1 to TRBJ1-2; 10 bases match TRBD1. The CDR3 runs 13 residues. Per the germline V gene, CDR1 is MGHRA and CDR2 is YSYEKL. The ends lost 6 bases at V and 8 bases at J; junction bases unmatched: 6. The CDR3 reads CASRKTGGAGYTF. The CDR3, as DNA: TGCGCCAGCAGGAAGACAGGGGGCGCCGGCTACACCTTC.

This rearrangement joins TRBV24-1 to TRBJ2-6, with a possible D match to TRBD2 (5 bases). Per the germline V gene, CDR1 is KGHDR and CDR2 is SFDVKD. The ends were cut back, 3 bases at V and 2 bases at J, with 7 bases in the middle. The CDR3 length is 15 residues. The CDR3 DNA sequence: TGTGCCACCAGTGATCGGAGGCCTGGGGCCAACGTCCTGACTTTC. Translated, it gives CATSDRRPGANVLTF.

V gene TRBV24-1 combines with J gene TRBJ2-5; 14 nucleotides match TRBD2. CDR3 length: 16 residues. V was clipped by 8 bases and J by 1 base; unmatched bases: 5. Looked up from germline, CDR1 is KGHDR and CDR2 is SFDVKD. The CDR3 DNA follows: TGTGCCACCACCGCAGGACTAGCGGGGGGCCAAGAGACCCAGTACTTC. As protein: CATTAGLAGGQETQYF.

The chain joins TRBV28 to TRBJ1-1, with 9 positions matching TRBD1. Losses at the gene ends were 6 bases for V and 10 bases for J; bases not matched to a gene: 6. The length of the CDR3 is 12 residues. Germline-derived CDR1 and CDR2 are MDHEN and SYDVKM. This CDR3 reads CASSNRGLTAFF. CDR3 nucleotides: TGTGCCAGCAGCAACAGGGGGCTGACAGCTTTCTTT. The complete variable domain, with remaining parts taken from reference TRBV28 and TRBJ1-1, reads DVKVTQSSRYLVKRTGEKVFLECVQDMDHENMFWYRQDPGLGLRLIYFSYDVKMKEKGDIPEGYSVSREKKERFSLILESASTNQTSMYLCASSNRGLTAFFGQGTRLTVV.

The chain joins TRBV25-1 to TRBJ1-1; 8 bases line up with TRBD1. Germline V gives CDR1 MGHDK, CDR2 SYGVNS. The CDR3 has 14 residues. Losses at the gene ends were 7 bases for V and 7 bases for J; bases not matched to a gene: 11. This CDR3 reads CASTSGGFGVEAFF. The CDR3 nucleotides are TGTGCCAGCACATCAGGGGGCTTTGGAGTTGAAGCTTTCTTT.

This sequence joins TRBV6-5 and TRBJ2-7, with TRBD1 matching over 10 bases. V shed 7 bases, J shed 2 bases, and the junction held 5 bases outside the gene matches. CDR3 length: 14 amino acids. CDR1 MNHEY and CDR2 SVGAGI come from the germline V gene. The DNA of the CDR3 is TGTGCCAGCACATTGGGACAGGGGACCTACGAGCAGTACTTC. This encodes CASTLGQGTYEQYF.

In this sample, this clone turned up a few times. V and J are TRBV5-1 and TRBJ1-2; D is perhaps TRBD1 (5 bases). This CDR3 comprises 16 residues. The V gene lost 4 bases and the J gene lost 3 bases, with 19 bases spanning the gap. Germline CDR1 reads SGHRS; CDR2 reads YFSETQ. The CDR3 here is CASSPNSLGRDYGYTF. CDR3 coding DNA: TGCGCCAGCAGCCCTAATAGTCTGGGGCGAGACTATGGCTACACCTTC.

In DNA form, the CDR3 reads TGTGCCAGCATTGGTGGGGCCAATTCACCCCTCCACTTT. Its protein product is CASIGGANSPLHF. The rearrangement joins TRBV28 to TRBJ1-6; possibly TRBD1 for D (5 bases). Trimming removed 7 bases at V and 7 bases at J, with 11 bases between. Per germline, CDR1 MDHEN and CDR2 SYDVKM. The length of the CDR3 is 13 residues.

This clone was picked up one time. This chain links TRBV6-1 with TRBJ1-2; 11 nucleotides match TRBD1. Looked up from germline, CDR1 is MNHNS and CDR2 is SASEGT. The CDR3 spans 15 residues. Trimming took 0 bases from V and 4 from J; bases not matched to a gene: 1. The CDR3 DNA reads as TGTGCCAGCAGTGAAGCGGGACAGGGGGTCTATGGCTACACCTTC. Translating it yields CASSEAGQGVYGYTF.

The V call is TRBV7-2, the J call TRBJ2-3, with D possibly TRBD2 on 6 matching bases. The germline gives CDR1 SGHTA, CDR2 FQGNSA. The CDR3 covers 15 residues. V was cut by 2 bases and J by 4 bases, with 13 bases left in between. The CDR3 nucleotides are TGTGCCAGCAGCTTAAACAGCGGGTCCCCAGATACGCAGTATTTT. It translates to CASSLNSGSPDTQYF.

The rearrangement uses TRBV28 and TRBJ1-1; 9 bases map to TRBD1. V lost 5 bases, J lost 6 bases, and 10 bases stayed unmatched. The CDR3 has 15 amino acids. CDR1 and CDR2 (germline): MDHEN, SYDVKM. CDR3 residues: CASSREGQGIPEAFF. The DNA of the CDR3 is TGTGCCAGCAGTAGAGAGGGACAGGGTATCCCTGAAGCTTTCTTT.

The chain carries TRBV5-1 and TRBJ2-7; possible D gene TRBD1, 8 bases. Germline CDR1 SGHRS, CDR2 YFSETQ. V gave up 5 bases and J gave up 5 bases, with 14 bases separating them. The CDR3 consists of 13 residues. This chain's CDR3 is CASSYTGGDEQYF. DNA for the CDR3: TGCGCCAGCAGTTATACAGGGGGGGACGAGCAGTACTTC.

The CDR3 protein is CASRSGIQETQYF. The CDR3 DNA reads as TGTGCCAGCAGGAGCGGAATCCAAGAGACCCAGTACTTC. The chain is built from TRBV2 and TRBJ2-5; D possibly corresponds to TRBD2 (5 bases). Trimming shortened V by 6 bases and J by 1 base, and 9 bases separated the two germline ends. Germline values: CDR1 SNHLY, CDR2 FYNNEI. This CDR3 region has 13 residues.

The chain joins TRBV7-2 to TRBJ1-1; D possibly corresponds to TRBD1 (6 bases). The germline V gene has CDR1 SGHTA and CDR2 FQGNSA. The V end lost 4 bases, the J end lost 11 bases, and 14 bases lay between the germline ends. This CDR3 is built from 12 residues. CDR3 DNA: TGTGCCAGCAGCTGGGGGCAGGGAAGGGCTTTCTTT. This encodes CASSWGQGRAFF.

This chain links TRBV19 with TRBJ1-1; the D gene is possibly TRBD1 (5 bases). Germline V gene lookup returns CDR1 LNHDA and CDR2 SQIVND (reference sequence). V dropped 7 bases and J dropped 0 bases, with 15 bases sitting between them. This CDR3 contains 15 residues. DNA for the CDR3: TGTGCCAGTACTCGCCAGGGTAATATGAACACTGAAGCTTTCTTT. Protein product: CASTRQGNMNTEAFF.